A single TCR beta chain is shown here with its context. Its antigen remains unknown. The CDR3 consists of 14 residues. The germline V gene has CDR1 MDHEN and CDR2 SYDVKM. V was cut by 0 bases and J by 6 bases, with 9 bases left in between. The repertoire was sequenced with immunoSEQ multiplex PCR; TCRdb's copy has only in-frame clones and lacks some. The sample records approximately 68,000 clones, more than 70% being singletons. The data are from a study of OX40 agonist ivuxolimab in advanced cancers. Across the whole study: Partial responses occurred in Three dose-escalation patients, one with hepatocellular carcinoma and two with cutaneous melanoma. Study-wide results and caveats: Doses of 0.1 to 3.0 mg/kg were accompanied by clonal expansion of CD4+ and CD8+ blood T cells by week 6. Low levels of normalized T-cell clonal expansion also appeared in some nonresponders. CD8+ T cells (on average) carried more expanded clones than CD4+ T cells.

The chain couples TRBV28 to TRBJ1-5; D call uncertain. The starting material was CD4+ or CD8+ T cells sorted from blood, obtained in a trial of the OX40 agonist ivuxolimab. The source of this sequence is an adult with an advanced solid tumor such as melanoma, head and neck, liver or kidney cancer. The CDR3, as DNA: TGTGCCAGCAGTTTATGGCTCGAGGGTCAGCCCCAGCATTTT. Translating it yields CASSLWLEGQPQHF.